Following are 16 T cell receptor beta chains from one sample sequenced in a study of cytomegalovirus exposure and HLA in healthy donors. The PCR had 60 Vbeta and 13 Jbeta primers. Profiling relied on immunoSEQ multiplex PCR, and the TCRdb table lists in-frame clones only, not all of them. The profile shows about 140,000 clones, roughly three quarters of them singletons. The sequencing sample was made of PBMCs. Source of these receptors: a woman between 25 and 40 years old in good health and CMV-seronegative.

This clone was seen more than once but under ten times. J is TRBJ2-7 and V is TRBV21-1; the D call TRBD1 from the table was never checked on the DNA. TRBV21-1 is labeled a pseudogene. The CDR3 extends over 17 amino acids. As DNA, the CDR3 is TGTGCCAGCAGCAAAGTGGAAGGGGACACAGGGTCCTACGAGCAGTACTTC. This encodes CASSKVEGDTGSYEQYF.

The rearrangement uses TRBV30 and TRBJ1-5, with TRBD1 matching 7 bases. The V gene's germline CDR1 is GTSNPN and CDR2 SVGIG (reference sequence). V lost 1 base, J lost 6 bases, and 6 bases stayed unmatched. The CDR3 has 14 residues. The CDR3 loop reads CAWSGEGASQPQHF. Written as DNA, the CDR3 is TGTGCCTGGAGTGGAGAGGGGGCGAGTCAGCCCCAGCATTTT.

The chain joins TRBV9 to TRBJ2-5; 7 nucleotides line up with TRBD1. The CDR3 has 14 amino acids. The germline gives CDR1 SGDLS, CDR2 YYNGEE. Trimming removed 4 bases from V and 2 bases from J; junction bases left unmatched: 5. This CDR3 is CASSPRQGQETQYF. CDR3 DNA sequence: TGTGCCAGCAGCCCCCGACAGGGACAAGAGACCCAGTACTTC.

The gene calls are TRBV5-8 and TRBJ1-5; TRBD1 agrees at 7 bases. The CDR3 has 15 residues. Germline assignment: CDR1 SGHTS and CDR2 YDEGEE. J was trimmed by 11 bases and V by 4 bases; bases with no gene match: 15. CDR3 loop: CASSPRQGDVPAQHF. CDR3 sequence (DNA): TGTGCCAGCAGCCCAAGACAGGGCGACGTTCCAGCCCAGCATTTT.

This clone was detected once. This chain uses TRBV5-5 with TRBJ2-7; 9 bases agree with TRBD1. Germline CDR1 reads SGHKS; CDR2 reads YYEKEE (reference sequence). The CDR3 runs to 14 residues. V gave up 7 bases and J gave up 5 bases; unmatched junction bases: 10. The CDR3 bases are TGTGCCAGCGATCGAGGGGGACAGGGCAACGAGCAGTACGTC. Protein product: CASDRGGQGNEQYV.

This clone was counted once. The chain employs TRBV19 and TRBJ1-5, with 8 bases aligning to TRBD1. This CDR3 has 13 residues. With 5 bases clipped from V and 4 bases from J, the junction kept 1 base outside the gene matches. Germline CDR1 LNHDA, CDR2 SQIVND (reference sequence). The CDR3 reads CASSGDRNQPQHF. CDR3 in DNA: TGTGCCAGTAGTGGGGACAGGAATCAGCCCCAGCATTTT.

The V gene is TRBV4-2, the J gene TRBJ2-3; 11 nucleotides match TRBD1. This CDR3 is 16 amino acids long. Trimming removed 3 bases from V and 3 bases from J; junction bases left unmatched: 5. The germline V gene encodes CDR1 LGHNA and CDR2 YNFKEQ. The CDR3 spells CASSQGDRGWTDTQYF. The DNA for the CDR3 is TGTGCCAGCAGCCAGGGGGACAGGGGGTGGACAGATACGCAGTATTTT.

This rearrangement joins TRBV6-5 to TRBJ2-7, with D tentatively TRBD1 (6 bases). This CDR3 contains 14 residues. V lost 6 bases and J 3 bases, leaving 15 bases between the germline ends. The germline gives CDR1 MNHEY, CDR2 SVGAGI. The CDR3 sequence is CASSDPDSLYEQYF. The CDR3 coding sequence is TGTGCCAGCAGCGATCCGGACAGCCTCTACGAGCAGTACTTC.

V is TRBV12-2 and J is TRBJ2-1; the table's TRBD2 call for D was not verified on the DNA. TRBV12-2 is a known pseudogene. This CDR3 has 15 residues. CDR3 sequence reads: CASRYGGKTHNEQFF. Here the CDR3 DNA reads TGTGCAAGTCGCTATGGGGGGAAAACCCACAATGAGCAGTTCTTC.

The genes are TRBV7-2 and TRBJ2-4, with D possibly TRBD2 on 5 matching bases. V shed 0 bases and J shed 4 bases, with 19 bases lying between them. Germline CDR1 and CDR2: SGHTA and FQGNSA. The CDR3 loop spans 18 amino acids. This CDR3 is CASSLAVGSVSIKNIQYF. The DNA for the CDR3 is TGTGCCAGCAGCTTAGCGGTGGGGAGCGTATCAATTAAAAACATTCAGTACTTC.

This clone came up once. The CDR3 is CASSAHQQVPGANVLTF. The CDR3 nucleotides read TGCGCCAGCAGCGCCCATCAACAGGTCCCTGGGGCCAACGTCCTGACTTTC. J is TRBJ2-6 and V is TRBV4-1; D might be TRBD1 (5 bases). Per germline, CDR1 MGHRA and CDR2 YSYEKL. The germline V and J ends were trimmed by 5 bases and 2 bases, with 16 bases remaining between them. CDR3 length equals 17 residues.

This chain connects TRBV5-1 to TRBJ2-6; 8 bases agree with TRBD2. V dropped 5 bases and J dropped 4; count of bases not matched to a gene: 5. CDR1 is SGHRS, CDR2 YFSETQ, per germline. There are 15 residues in the CDR3. CDR3 in amino acids: CASSRGGTGANVLTF. Here the CDR3 DNA reads TGCGCCAGCAGTCGGGGGGGAACAGGGGCCAACGTCCTGACTTTC.

The chain carries TRBV28 and TRBJ1-1; D ambiguous. Germline V gene sequence: CDR1 MDHEN, CDR2 SYDVKM. V was clipped by 3 bases and J by 6 bases, with 20 bases between them. CDR3 length equals 16 residues. The DNA of the CDR3 is TGTGCCAGCAGTTTTTACATCAGGCCTCTCCTCCCTGAAGCTTTCTTT. This translates into CASSFYIRPLLPEAFF.

This clone was observed a few times. The CDR3 is CASEADTEAFF. DNA of the CDR3: TGTGCCAGCGAAGCCGACACTGAAGCTTTCTTT. This chain links TRBV19 with TRBJ1-1; D gene unclear. There are 11 residues in the CDR3. V gave up 9 bases and J gave up 3 bases, with 8 bases separating them. Germline-derived CDR1 and CDR2 are LNHDA and SQIVND (reference sequence).

The chain is built from TRBV28 and TRBJ1-2; maybe TRBD1 (6 bases). The germline V gene has CDR1 MDHEN and CDR2 SYDVKM. Trimming pared 6 bases from V and 2 bases from J, leaving 10 bases between. This CDR3 region has 13 residues. CDR3 region: CASRVQGNYGYTF. The CDR3 nucleotides read TGTGCCAGCAGAGTACAGGGAAACTATGGCTACACCTTC.

V is TRBV10-3 and J is TRBJ2-3; 8 bases agree with TRBD1. Germline CDR1 reads ENHRY; CDR2 reads SYGVKD. V lost 8 bases to trimming and J lost 1 base; unmatched junction nucleotides: 5. This CDR3 comprises 14 residues. The CDR3 loop reads CAIRKDRGTDTQYF. CDR3 coding DNA: TGTGCCATCCGGAAGGACAGGGGCACAGATACGCAGTATTTT.